Shown below are 14 T cell receptor beta chains from a single sample sequenced in a study of graft-versus-host responses after intestinal transplantation. Their target antigens are unknown. Sequencing was performed with immunoSEQ multiplex PCR; in TCRdb, only in-frame clones are kept and a portion is missing. The sample lists about 93,000 clones, 85% to 95% occurring once. The material was unstimulated CD8+ T cells sorted from spleen or lymph node cells, obtained before intestinal transplant. The receptor set was obtained from a human donor who received an intestinal transplant.

The chain uses TRBV9 and TRBJ2-1; TRBD1 matches at 8 bases. This CDR3 spans 16 amino acids. Germline-derived CDR1 and CDR2 are SGDLS and YYNGEE. V lost 4 bases and J lost 1; bases outside the gene matches: 7. The CDR3 reads CASSITGGSSYNEQFF. CDR3 coding DNA: TGTGCCAGCAGCATTACAGGGGGATCATCCTACAATGAGCAGTTCTTC.

This chain connects TRBV30 to TRBJ2-7, with TRBD1 identical over 8 bases. Germline V gene sequence: CDR1 GTSNPN, CDR2 SVGIG (reference sequence). V trimming: 4 bases; J trimming: 2 bases; junction bases outside the gene matches: 10. The CDR3 runs to 15 residues. The CDR3 sequence is CAWTEGGTGPYEQYF. Written as DNA, the CDR3 is TGTGCCTGGACCGAAGGAGGGACAGGTCCCTACGAGCAGTACTTC.

V gene TRBV7-2 combines with J gene TRBJ2-1; D may be TRBD2 (6 bases). Germline V gene sequence: CDR1 SGHTA, CDR2 FQGNSA. The V end lost 0 bases, the J end lost 4 bases, and 13 bases lay between the germline ends. This CDR3 has 16 residues. The DNA for the CDR3 is TGTGCCAGCAGCTTAGCGGCGGGGCCCCAATACAATGAGCAGTTCTTC. As protein: CASSLAAGPQYNEQFF.

V and J are TRBV10-1 and TRBJ2-7; 7 nucleotides match TRBD2. Germline values: CDR1 WNHNN, CDR2 SYGVQD (reference sequence). This CDR3 has 13 amino acids. The V gene end was trimmed by 2 bases and the J gene end by 6 bases; junction bases not matched to a gene: 4. CDR3 in amino acids: CASSEAVAGEQYF. The CDR3 DNA reads as TGCGCCAGCAGTGAGGCAGTAGCGGGCGAGCAGTACTTC.

V usage is TRBV27 and J usage is TRBJ2-3; 10 bases match TRBD1. CDR3 length: 17 residues. V was clipped by 7 bases and J by 1 base; unmatched bases: 11. From germline, CDR1 is MNHEY and CDR2 SMNVEV (reference sequence). The CDR3 is CASIIPRTGGRTDTQYF. CDR3 nucleotides: TGTGCCAGCATCATTCCTCGGACAGGGGGGCGCACAGATACGCAGTATTTT.

The chain joins TRBV5-1 to TRBJ2-5; 7 nucleotides match TRBD2. V was clipped by 3 bases and J by 3 bases; unmatched bases: 8. Looked up from germline, CDR1 is SGHRS and CDR2 is YFSETQ. This CDR3 spans 15 amino acids. CDR3 sequence reads: CASSSWSGTEETQYF. CDR3 bases: TGCGCCAGCAGCTCCTGGAGCGGGACGGAAGAGACCCAGTACTTC.

The chain combines TRBV19 with TRBJ2-7; D might be TRBD2 (6 bases). This CDR3 is 16 amino acids long. V lost 6 bases and J 0 bases, leaving 18 bases between the germline ends. Per the germline V gene, CDR1 is LNHDA and CDR2 is SQIVND (reference sequence). The CDR3 reads CASSSRDGGDSYEQYF. The DNA for the CDR3 is TGTGCCAGTAGCTCTAGGGACGGCGGGGACTCCTACGAGCAGTACTTC.

This chain joins TRBV5-6 and TRBJ1-1; D gene ambiguous. Germline loops: CDR1 SGHDT, CDR2 YYEEEE. The CDR3 spans 13 residues. Trimming took off 3 bases at V and 4 bases at J, with 10 bases between the two ends. CDR3 residues: CASSSEVGTEAFF. DNA of the CDR3: TGTGCCAGCAGCTCCGAGGTCGGCACTGAAGCTTTCTTT.

This chain connects TRBV11-3 to TRBJ2-7; 12 nucleotides line up with TRBD2. The germline gives CDR1 SGHNT, CDR2 YENEEA. This CDR3 contains 15 residues. Losses at the gene ends were 5 bases for V and 0 bases for J; bases not matched to a gene: 2. The CDR3 is CASSPSGGASYEQYF. The DNA of the CDR3 is TGTGCCAGCAGCCCTAGCGGGGGGGCCTCCTACGAGCAGTACTTC.

The gene calls are TRBV7-9 and TRBJ2-7; possibly TRBD1 for D (6 bases). The V gene lost 1 base and the J gene lost 1 base, with 14 bases spanning the gap. Germline V gene lookup returns CDR1 SEHNR and CDR2 FQNEAQ (reference sequence). There are 16 residues in the CDR3. The CDR3 protein is CASSLDFQGRSYEQYF. The CDR3 DNA follows: TGTGCCAGCAGCTTAGATTTTCAGGGGAGATCCTACGAGCAGTACTTC.

The rearrangement joins TRBV27 to TRBJ1-4; 7 bases line up with TRBD1. V was clipped by 7 bases and J by 5 bases; unmatched bases: 13. The CDR3 has 16 residues. Per the germline V gene, CDR1 is MNHEY and CDR2 is SMNVEV (reference sequence). In DNA form, the CDR3 reads TGTGCCAGCATCTTTGGTAAGGGACAGAACAATGAAAAACTGTTTTTT. This codes for CASIFGKGQNNEKLFF.

This chain joins TRBV10-1 and TRBJ2-3; 7 bases are shared with TRBD2. CDR1 is WNHNN and CDR2 is SYGVQD in the germline V gene (reference sequence). The CDR3 contains 20 residues. V lost 0 bases and J lost 1; bases outside the gene matches: 16. CDR3 in DNA: TGCGCCAGCAGTGAGTCTCAGACCCCTCGGGAGGTAGCTGGCACAGATACGCAGTATTTT. Translation: CASSESQTPREVAGTDTQYF.

V is TRBV6-4 and J is TRBJ2-3; 14 nucleotides agree with TRBD2. The CDR3 length is 16 residues. V was pared by 4 bases and J by 6 bases, with 6 bases of the junction left unmatched. Germline lookup yields CDR1 MRHNA and CDR2 SNTAGT. CDR3 region: CASSGLAGGPLDTQYF. CDR3 nucleotides: TGTGCCAGCAGTGGACTAGCGGGAGGGCCTCTGGATACGCAGTATTTT.

This chain joins TRBV5-6 and TRBJ2-3, with D possibly being TRBD1 (5 bases). Between the trimmed V and J ends, which lost 4 bases and 7 bases, there was a span of 16 bases. CDR1 is SGHDT and CDR2 is YYEEEE in the germline V gene. The CDR3 sequence is 14 residues long. The CDR3 region has the DNA TGTGCCAGCAGCGTTTGGGGTGGGGCGAATACGCAGTATTTT. Protein sequence: CASSVWGGANTQYF.